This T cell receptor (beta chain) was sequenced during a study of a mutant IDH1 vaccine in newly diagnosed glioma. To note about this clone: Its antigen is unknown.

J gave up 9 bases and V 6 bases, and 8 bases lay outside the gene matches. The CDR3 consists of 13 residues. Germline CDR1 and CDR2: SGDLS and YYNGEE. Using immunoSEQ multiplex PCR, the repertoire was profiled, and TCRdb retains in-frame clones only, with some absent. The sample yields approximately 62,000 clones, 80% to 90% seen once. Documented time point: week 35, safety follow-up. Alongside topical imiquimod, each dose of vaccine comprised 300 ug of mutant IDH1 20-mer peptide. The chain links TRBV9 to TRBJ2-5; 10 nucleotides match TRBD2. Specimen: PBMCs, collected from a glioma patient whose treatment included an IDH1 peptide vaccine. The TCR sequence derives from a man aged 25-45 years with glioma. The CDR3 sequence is CASNPSGGGSQYF. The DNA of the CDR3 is TGTGCCAGCAACCCCAGCGGGGGGGGGTCCCAGTACTTC.